This T cell receptor (beta chain) was recovered during a study of control samples from healthy donors and cancer patients. The data were produced by immunoSEQ multiplex PCR, yet TCRdb's version contains in-frame clones alone and is incomplete. The sample lists 70,000 to 95,000 clones; roughly 92% were seen once. Germline V lookup: CDR1 WSHSY, CDR2 SAAADI. This CDR3 has 17 residues. Trimming stripped 6 bases from V and 4 bases from J, with 21 bases between. This clone has only one observation. The material sequenced was blood. The chain is built from TRBV10-2 and TRBJ1-4, with D possibly matching TRBD1 (5 bases). This TCR was sampled from a woman aged 30 to 39 in good health. The CDR3, as DNA: TGCGCCAGCAGGGACGCCGGGACGGGACGGAATAATGAAAAACTGTTTTTT. Protein sequence: CASRDAGTGRNNEKLFF.